This T cell receptor (beta chain) was identified in a study of blood T cells in healthy people across ages. The CDR3 length is 14 residues. Germline CDR1 is SGHVS and CDR2 is FNYEAQ. J was trimmed by 6 bases and V by 4 bases; bases with no gene match: 7. It was with a sample-barcoded 5' primer and a J-beta primer mix that a second PCR of about 6 to 11 cycles was run. TCRdb used MiXCR to reprocess the 5' RACE reads, holding one entry per CDR3 protein. The sample yields about 560,000 distinct CDR3 sequences, about 28% seen once. Only a few counts were recorded for this clonotype. These data were likewise used in another study, on T cells of mothers and their children. Per that paper: A few healthy Caucasian mothers, along with their six children, were the donors. A primer called M1S, used in the second PCR, added sample barcodes and 2-4 random nucleotides.

The sequencing input was blood. V is TRBV7-6 and J is TRBJ1-2, with 8 nucleotides matching TRBD1. This clonotype was sampled from a boy aged 2 to 10 in good health. CDR3 sequence reads: CASSSLQGANGYTF. Here the CDR3 DNA reads TGTGCCAGCAGCTCACTCCAGGGGGCTAATGGCTACACCTTC.